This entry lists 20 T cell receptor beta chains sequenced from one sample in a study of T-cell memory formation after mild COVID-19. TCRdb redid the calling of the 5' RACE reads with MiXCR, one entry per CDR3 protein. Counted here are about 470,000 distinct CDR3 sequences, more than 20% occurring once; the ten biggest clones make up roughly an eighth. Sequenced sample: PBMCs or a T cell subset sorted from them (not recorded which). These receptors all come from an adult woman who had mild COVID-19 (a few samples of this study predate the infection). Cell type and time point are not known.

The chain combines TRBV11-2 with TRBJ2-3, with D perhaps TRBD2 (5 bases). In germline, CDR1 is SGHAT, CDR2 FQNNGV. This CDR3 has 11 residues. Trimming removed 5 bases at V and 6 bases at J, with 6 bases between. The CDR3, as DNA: TGTGCCAGCAGCCAGCGGGATACGCAGTATTTT. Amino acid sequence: CASSQRDTQYF.

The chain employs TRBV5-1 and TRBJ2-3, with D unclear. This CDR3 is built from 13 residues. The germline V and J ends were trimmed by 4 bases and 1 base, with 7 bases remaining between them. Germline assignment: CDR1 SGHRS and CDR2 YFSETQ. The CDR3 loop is CASSPDRTDTQYF. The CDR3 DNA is TGCGCCAGCAGCCCCGACCGCACAGATACGCAGTATTTT.

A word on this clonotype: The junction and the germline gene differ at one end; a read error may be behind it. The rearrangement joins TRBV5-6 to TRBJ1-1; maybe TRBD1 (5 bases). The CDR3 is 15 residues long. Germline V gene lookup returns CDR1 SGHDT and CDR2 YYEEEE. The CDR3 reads CANSLQQAQNTEAFF. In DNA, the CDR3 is TGTGCCAACAGCTTGCAACAGGCCCAGAACACTGAAGCTTTCTTT.

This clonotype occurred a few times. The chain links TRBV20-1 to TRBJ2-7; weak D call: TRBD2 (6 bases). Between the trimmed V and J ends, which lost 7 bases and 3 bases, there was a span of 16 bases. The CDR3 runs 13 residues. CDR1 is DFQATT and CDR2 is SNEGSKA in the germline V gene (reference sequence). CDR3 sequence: CSVRVRRGYEQYF. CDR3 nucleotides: TGCAGTGTCAGGGTCAGGAGGGGCTACGAGCAGTACTTC.

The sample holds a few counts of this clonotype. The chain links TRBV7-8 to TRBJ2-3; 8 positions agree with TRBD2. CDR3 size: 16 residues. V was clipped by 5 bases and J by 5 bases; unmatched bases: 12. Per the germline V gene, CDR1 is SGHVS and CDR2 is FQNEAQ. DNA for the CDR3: TGTGCCAGCAGCCCTTCCTCGGGGGGGCGGGGAGATACGCAGTATTTT. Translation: CASSPSSGGRGDTQYF.

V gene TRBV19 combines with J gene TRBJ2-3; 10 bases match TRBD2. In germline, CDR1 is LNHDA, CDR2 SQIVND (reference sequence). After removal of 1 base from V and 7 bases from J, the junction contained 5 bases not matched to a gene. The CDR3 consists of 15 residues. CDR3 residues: CASSIVTSGKYTQYF. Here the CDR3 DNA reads TGTGCCAGTAGTATAGTCACTAGCGGGAAGTATACGCAGTATTTT.

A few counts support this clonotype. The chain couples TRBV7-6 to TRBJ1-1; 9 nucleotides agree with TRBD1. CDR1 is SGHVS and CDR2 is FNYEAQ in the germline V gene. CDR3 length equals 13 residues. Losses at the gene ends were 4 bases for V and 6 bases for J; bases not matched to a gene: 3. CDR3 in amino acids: CASSSRQGAEAFF. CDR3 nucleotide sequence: TGTGCCAGCAGCTCCCGACAGGGGGCTGAAGCTTTCTTT.

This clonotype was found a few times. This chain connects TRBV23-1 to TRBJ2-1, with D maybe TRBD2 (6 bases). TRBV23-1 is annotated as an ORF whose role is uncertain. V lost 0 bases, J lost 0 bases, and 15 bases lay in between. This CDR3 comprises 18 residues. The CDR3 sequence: CASSQSLKGLSSYNEQFF. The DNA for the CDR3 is TGCGCCAGCAGTCAATCGTTGAAGGGACTCAGCTCCTACAATGAGCAGTTCTTC.

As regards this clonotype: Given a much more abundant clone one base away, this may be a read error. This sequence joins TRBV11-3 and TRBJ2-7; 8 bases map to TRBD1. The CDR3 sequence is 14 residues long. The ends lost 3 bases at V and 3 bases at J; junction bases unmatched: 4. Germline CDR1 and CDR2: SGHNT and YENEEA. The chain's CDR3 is CASSFRTGNYEQYF. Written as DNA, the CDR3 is TGTGCCAGCAGCTTCCGGACAGGGAACTACGAGCAGTACTTC.

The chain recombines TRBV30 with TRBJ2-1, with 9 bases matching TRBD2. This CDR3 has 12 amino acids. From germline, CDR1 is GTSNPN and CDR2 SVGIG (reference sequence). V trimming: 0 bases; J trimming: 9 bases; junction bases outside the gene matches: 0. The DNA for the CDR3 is TGTGCCTGGAGTGTACTAGCGGGTGAGCAGTTCTTC. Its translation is CAWSVLAGEQFF.

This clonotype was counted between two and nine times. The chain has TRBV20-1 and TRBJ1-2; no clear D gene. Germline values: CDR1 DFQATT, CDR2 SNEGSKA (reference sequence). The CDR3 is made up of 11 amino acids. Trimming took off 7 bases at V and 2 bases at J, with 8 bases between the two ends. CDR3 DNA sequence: TGCAGTGACCGGATGAACTATGGCTACACCTTC. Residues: CSDRMNYGYTF.

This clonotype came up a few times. The CDR3 nucleotides read TGCGCCAGCAGCTTTGACGGGGGACCCAGCTACGAGCAGTACTTC. Translated: CASSFDGGPSYEQYF. The V and J genes are TRBV5-1 and TRBJ2-7, with a possible D match to TRBD2 (6 bases). Germline-derived CDR1 and CDR2 are SGHRS and YFSETQ. The V gene lost 2 bases and the J gene lost 3 bases, with 15 bases spanning the gap. This CDR3 region has 15 residues.

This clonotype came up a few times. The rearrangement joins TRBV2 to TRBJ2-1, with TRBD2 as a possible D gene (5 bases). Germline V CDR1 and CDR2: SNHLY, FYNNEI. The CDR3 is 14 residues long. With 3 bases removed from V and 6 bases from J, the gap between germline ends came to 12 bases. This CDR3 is CASSDRLALNEQFF. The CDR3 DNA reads TGTGCCAGCAGTGATCGCCTAGCCCTCAATGAGCAGTTCTTC.

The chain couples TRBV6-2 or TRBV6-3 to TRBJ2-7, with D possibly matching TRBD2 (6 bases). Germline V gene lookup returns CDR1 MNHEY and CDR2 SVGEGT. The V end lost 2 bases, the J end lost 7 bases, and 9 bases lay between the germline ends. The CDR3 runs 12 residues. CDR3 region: CASSYGREEQYF. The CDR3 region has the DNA TGTGCCAGCAGTTACGGTCGGGAGGAGCAGTACTTC.

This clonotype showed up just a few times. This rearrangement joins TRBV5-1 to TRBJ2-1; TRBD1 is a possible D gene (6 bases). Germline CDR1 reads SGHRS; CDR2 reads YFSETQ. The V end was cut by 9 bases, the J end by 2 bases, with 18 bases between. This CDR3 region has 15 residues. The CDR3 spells CATTLGADTYNEQFF. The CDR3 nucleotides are TGCGCCACCACTCTGGGGGCAGATACCTACAATGAGCAGTTCTTC.

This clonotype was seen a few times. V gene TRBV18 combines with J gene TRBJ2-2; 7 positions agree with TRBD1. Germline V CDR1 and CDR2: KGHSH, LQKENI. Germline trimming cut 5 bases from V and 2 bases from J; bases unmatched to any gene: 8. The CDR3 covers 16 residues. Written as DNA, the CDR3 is TGTGCCAGCTCAGCCGAACAGGGGATTAACACCGGGGAGCTGTTTTTT. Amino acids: CASSAEQGINTGELFF.

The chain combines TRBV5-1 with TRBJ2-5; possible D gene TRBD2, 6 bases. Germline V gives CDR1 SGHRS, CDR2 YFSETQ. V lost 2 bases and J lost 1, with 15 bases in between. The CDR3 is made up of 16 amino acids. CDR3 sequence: CASSLEGRTSQETQYF. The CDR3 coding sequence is TGCGCCAGCAGCTTAGAGGGGAGGACGAGCCAAGAGACCCAGTACTTC.

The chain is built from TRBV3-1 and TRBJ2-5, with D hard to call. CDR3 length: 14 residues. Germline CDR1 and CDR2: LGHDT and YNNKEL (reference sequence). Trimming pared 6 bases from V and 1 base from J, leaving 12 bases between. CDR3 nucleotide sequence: TGTGCCAGCAGTCGACGAACTACCCAAGAGACCCAGTACTTC. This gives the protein CASSRRTTQETQYF.

The DNA of the CDR3 is TGTGCCAGCAGCATACGTAGCGGGGGGATCACAGATACGCAGTATTTT. Translation gives CASSIRSGGITDTQYF. The J gene is TRBJ2-3, the V gene TRBV7-2; the match to TRBD2 covers 10 bases. V gave up 5 bases and J gave up 2 bases; unmatched junction bases: 7. Germline lookup yields CDR1 SGHTA and CDR2 FQGNSA. The CDR3 is 16 residues long.

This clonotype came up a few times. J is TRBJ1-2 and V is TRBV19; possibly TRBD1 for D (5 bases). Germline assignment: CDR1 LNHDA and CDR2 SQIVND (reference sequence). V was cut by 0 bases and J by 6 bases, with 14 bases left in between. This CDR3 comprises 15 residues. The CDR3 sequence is CASSIDRRQIHGYTF. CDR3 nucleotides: TGTGCCAGTAGTATAGATCGTAGACAGATACATGGCTACACCTTC.